One sample yielded the 14 T cell receptor beta chains listed below, sequenced in a study of blood T cells in healthy people across ages. Primed by a sample-barcoded 5' primer and a J-beta primer mix, a second PCR proceeded for roughly 6 to 12 cycles. TCRdb redid the calling of the 5' RACE reads with MiXCR, one entry per CDR3 protein. The sample yields nearly 800,000 distinct CDR3 sequences, approximately 53% seen once. The sequencing input was blood. The origin of the receptors is a man between 35 and 55 years old in good health.

The J gene is TRBJ2-1, the V gene TRBV28, with 10 positions matching TRBD1. The CDR3 spans 15 residues. V was clipped by 4 bases and J by 4 bases; unmatched bases: 4. CDR1 MDHEN and CDR2 SYDVKM come from the germline V gene. CDR3 sequence (DNA): TGTGCCAGCAGTTCCCCGGGACAGGGGTACAATGAGCAGTTCTTC. It specifies CASSSPGQGYNEQFF.

This sequence joins TRBV24-1 and TRBJ2-4; D might be TRBD2 (5 bases). CDR1 and CDR2 from the germline V gene are KGHDR and SFDVKD. The CDR3 is 13 amino acids. With 5 bases removed from V and 13 bases from J, the gap between germline ends came to 17 bases. Here the CDR3 DNA reads TGTGCCACCAGTGCGACGGCGAGCGGAGAGCAGTACTTC. Residues: CATSATASGEQYF.

This clonotype was observed a handful of times. The CDR3 loop is CATSDRTGGAINEQFF. CDR3 nucleotides: TGTGCCACCAGTGATAGAACAGGGGGCGCGATCAATGAGCAGTTCTTC. The V gene is TRBV24-1, the J gene TRBJ2-1; 9 nucleotides agree with TRBD1. V was clipped by 3 bases and J by 6 bases; unmatched bases: 8. The CDR3 totals 16 residues. CDR1 KGHDR and CDR2 SFDVKD come from the germline V gene.

The chain employs TRBV24-1 and TRBJ2-7; the D gene is possibly TRBD2 (5 bases). CDR3 length: 14 amino acids. Germline loops: CDR1 KGHDR, CDR2 SFDVKD. The ends were cut back, 4 bases at V and 7 bases at J, with 16 bases in the middle. The CDR3 nucleotides read TGTGCCACCAGTGACGGGGTGTCCTACAATGAGCAGTACTTC. As protein: CATSDGVSYNEQYF.

This clonotype was seen more than once but under ten times. The chain employs TRBV3-1 and TRBJ2-7; 7 bases line up with TRBD2. Germline CDR1 is LGHDT and CDR2 is YNNKEL (reference sequence). The length of the CDR3 is 18 residues. J lost 3 bases, V lost 0 bases, and 14 bases had no gene match. The CDR3 is CASSQELGVSGYLYEQYF. Written as DNA, the CDR3 is TGTGCCAGCAGCCAAGAATTGGGGGTTAGCGGGTACCTCTACGAGCAGTACTTC.

This chain uses TRBV6-2 or TRBV6-3 with TRBJ2-3, with D possibly being TRBD2 (5 bases). CDR1 is MNHEY, CDR2 SVGEGT, per germline. The CDR3 has 17 amino acids. V dropped 4 bases and J dropped 6 bases, with 23 bases sitting between them. The CDR3 nucleotides are TGTGCCAGCAGTTCCAAACCCGATGACTATCCACCCGATACGCAGTATTTT. This codes for CASSSKPDDYPPDTQYF.

This clonotype appeared a few times. This chain connects TRBV6-6 to TRBJ2-1, with 7 nucleotides matching TRBD2. With V trimmed by 6 bases and J by 4 bases, 9 bases remained unmatched. Germline CDR1 MNHNY, CDR2 SVGAGI (reference sequence). This CDR3 has 15 amino acids. Here the CDR3 reads CASSSGDYHYNEQFF. In nucleotides, the CDR3 is TGTGCCAGCAGCTCTGGGGACTACCATTACAATGAGCAGTTCTTC.

In DNA form, the CDR3 reads TGTGCCAGCAGCTTGTCAGCGGGAGCATCCTACAATGAGCAGTTCTTC. Translation: CASSLSAGASYNEQFF. The chain employs TRBV5-5 and TRBJ2-1; 8 bases are a match to TRBD2. The CDR3 has 16 residues. CDR1 SGHKS and CDR2 YYEKEE come from the germline V gene (reference sequence). J gave up 1 base and V 1 base, and 4 bases lay outside the gene matches.

V usage is TRBV5-1 and J usage is TRBJ2-1, with D perhaps TRBD1 (5 bases). The CDR3 totals 15 residues. The germline CDR1 and CDR2 sequences are SGHRS and YFSETQ. Trimming left V 0 bases short and J 7 bases short, with 14 bases between. CDR3 residues: CASSLVFGQGNEQFF. The CDR3 DNA follows: TGCGCCAGCAGCTTGGTATTCGGACAAGGTAATGAGCAGTTCTTC. The complete variable domain, with remaining parts taken from reference TRBV5-1 and TRBJ2-1, reads KAGVTQTPRYLIKTRGQQVTLSCSPISGHRSVSWYQQTPGQGLQFLFEYFSETQRNKGNFPGRFSGRQFSNSRSEMNVSTLELGDSALYLCASSLVFGQGNEQFFGPGTRLTVL.

The chain links TRBV20-1 to TRBJ2-1, with D possibly TRBD1 on 5 matching bases. The V gene lost 0 bases and the J gene lost 6 bases, with 18 bases spanning the gap. This CDR3 has 16 amino acids. Germline CDR1 reads DFQATT; CDR2 reads SNEGSKA (reference sequence). For the CDR3, the DNA is TGCAGTGCTAGAGATTCAGGGAAGGGTGGCAGCAATGAGCAGTTCTTC. Its translation: CSARDSGKGGSNEQFF.

The chain combines TRBV27 with TRBJ2-3, with TRBD2 matching 11 bases. Germline-derived CDR1 and CDR2 are MNHEY and SMNVEV (reference sequence). The ends lost 4 bases at V and 3 bases at J; junction bases unmatched: 9. CDR3 length: 17 amino acids. The CDR3 DNA follows: TGTGCCAGCAGTTACTTAGCGGGGGGGCCTGCGACAGATACGCAGTATTTT. Translated: CASSYLAGGPATDTQYF.

The V and J genes are TRBV29-1 and TRBJ2-5, with D maybe TRBD1 (6 bases). Germline V gives CDR1 SQVTM, CDR2 ANQGSEA. The germline V and J ends were trimmed by 6 bases and 2 bases, with 19 bases remaining between them. CDR3 length equals 15 residues. CDR3 DNA sequence: TGCAGCGTGGCAACCCGGGACAAATTACAAGAGACCCAGTACTTC. This encodes CSVATRDKLQETQYF.

The chain couples TRBV6-6 to TRBJ2-1; the D gene is possibly TRBD1 (5 bases). Germline loops: CDR1 MNHNY, CDR2 SVGAGI (reference sequence). V lost 6 bases, J lost 0 bases, and 9 bases lay in between. The CDR3 runs to 14 residues. The CDR3 spells CASRRGGSYNEQFF. For the CDR3, the DNA is TGTGCCAGCAGAAGGGGCGGCTCCTACAATGAGCAGTTCTTC.

The CDR3 nucleotides read TGCAGTGCTGCCGGGGACGCGAGTCTCTCCTACGAGCAGTACTTC. This encodes CSAAGDASLSYEQYF. The chain combines TRBV20-1 with TRBJ2-7; the D gene could be TRBD1 or TRBD2 (5 bases each). Germline loops: CDR1 DFQATT, CDR2 SNEGSKA (reference sequence). The CDR3 is 15 amino acids. Deletions cut 5 bases from V and 0 bases from J, with 17 bases between.